This TCR beta chain stems from a study of blood T cell repertoires in COVID-19. Study context: Acute and convalescent COVID-19 samples came from the United States, Italy and Spain. The analysed material was cDNA or gDNA that came from T cells, B-cell-depleted T cells, or PBMCs.

In the study's own analysis: Reference gene primer amplification in the assay estimated nucleated cell counts. Assay used: immunoSEQ multiplex PCR; TCRdb lists only in-frame clones, some missing. Clone size and V and J calls were adopted from that table, with D and trimming inferred from the DNA. The sample lists approximately 100,000 clones; less than 85% were seen once. V lost 8 bases and J lost 7, with 15 bases in between. The germline V gene encodes CDR1 SNHLY and CDR2 FYNNEI. The CDR3 is 12 residues long. The specimen was peripheral blood. The sequence was obtained from a man older than 75 with acute or convalescent COVID-19. The rearrangement uses TRBV2 and TRBJ2-7, with D perhaps matching TRBD1 (5 bases). In DNA form, the CDR3 reads TGTGCCAGCGGTTTCCAGGGAAGGGAGCAGTACTTC. This codes for CASGFQGREQYF.